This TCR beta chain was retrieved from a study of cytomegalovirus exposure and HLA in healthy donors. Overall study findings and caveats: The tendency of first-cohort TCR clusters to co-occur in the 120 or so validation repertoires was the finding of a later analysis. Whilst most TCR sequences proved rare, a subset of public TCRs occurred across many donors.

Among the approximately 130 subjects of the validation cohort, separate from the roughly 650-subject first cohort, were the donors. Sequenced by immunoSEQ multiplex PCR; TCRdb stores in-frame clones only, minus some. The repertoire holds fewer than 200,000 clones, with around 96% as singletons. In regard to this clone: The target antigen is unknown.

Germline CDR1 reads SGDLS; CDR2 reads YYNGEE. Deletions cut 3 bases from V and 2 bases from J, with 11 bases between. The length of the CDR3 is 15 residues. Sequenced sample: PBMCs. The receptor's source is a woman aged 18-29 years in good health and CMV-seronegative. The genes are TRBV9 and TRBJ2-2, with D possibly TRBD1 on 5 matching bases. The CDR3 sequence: CASSEFRTNTGELFF. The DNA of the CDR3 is TGTGCCAGCAGCGAATTCAGGACAAACACCGGGGAGCTGTTTTTT.